This T cell receptor (beta chain) was recorded in a study of blood T cell repertoires in COVID-19. The overall study: Spain, Italy and the United States supplied samples that represented acute and convalescent COVID-19. From T cells, B-cell-depleted T cells, or PBMCs came the material, which was cDNA or gDNA.

In the original processing: Reference gene primer amplification gave estimated nucleated cell counts. Sequencing used immunoSEQ multiplex PCR; TCRdb keeps in-frame clones, though not all of them. V and J calls and clone size are those listed in that table; D and trimming were worked out from the DNA. The sample holds just under 40,000 clones, approximately 85% seen once. Germline V gene data show CDR1 as MNHEY and CDR2 as SVGAGI. V was pared by 6 bases and J by 5 bases, with 12 bases of the junction left unmatched. The CDR3 loop spans 15 amino acids. This sequence originates from a human donor in a cohort sampled during active COVID-19. V usage is TRBV6-5 and J usage is TRBJ1-1; 7 positions match TRBD1. Material for sequencing was peripheral blood. The CDR3 region is CASSSETGPRTEAFF. In nucleotides, the CDR3 is TGTGCCAGCAGCTCAGAGACAGGGCCTCGGACTGAAGCTTTCTTT.